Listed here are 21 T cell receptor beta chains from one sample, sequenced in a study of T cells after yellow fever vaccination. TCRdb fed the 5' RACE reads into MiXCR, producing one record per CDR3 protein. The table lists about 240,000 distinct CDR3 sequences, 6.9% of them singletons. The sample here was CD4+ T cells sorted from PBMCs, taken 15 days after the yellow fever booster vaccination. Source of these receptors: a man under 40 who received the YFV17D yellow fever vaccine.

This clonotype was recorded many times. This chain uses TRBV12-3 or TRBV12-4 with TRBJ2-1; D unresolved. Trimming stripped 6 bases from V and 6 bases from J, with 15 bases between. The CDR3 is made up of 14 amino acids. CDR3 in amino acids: CASSVGKGVNEQFF. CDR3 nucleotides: TGTGCCAGCAGCGTCGGAAAGGGCGTCAATGAGCAGTTCTTC.

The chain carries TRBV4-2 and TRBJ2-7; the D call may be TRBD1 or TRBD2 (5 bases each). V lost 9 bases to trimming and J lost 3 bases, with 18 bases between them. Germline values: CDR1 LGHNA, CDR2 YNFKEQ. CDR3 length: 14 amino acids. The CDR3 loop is CARGPGPRDYEQYF. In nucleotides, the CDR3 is TGTGCCAGGGGCCCGGGGCCAAGAGACTACGAGCAGTACTTC.

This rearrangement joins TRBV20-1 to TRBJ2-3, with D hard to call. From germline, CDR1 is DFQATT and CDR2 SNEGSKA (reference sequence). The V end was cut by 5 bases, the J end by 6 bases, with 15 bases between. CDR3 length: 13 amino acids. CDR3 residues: CSAAPNLGDTQYF. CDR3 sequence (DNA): TGCAGTGCTGCCCCTAACTTAGGGGATACGCAGTATTTT.

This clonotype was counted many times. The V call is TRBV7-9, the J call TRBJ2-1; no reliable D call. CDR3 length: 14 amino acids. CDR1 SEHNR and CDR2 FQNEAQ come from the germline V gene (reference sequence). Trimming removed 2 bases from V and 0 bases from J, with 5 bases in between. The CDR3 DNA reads TGTGCCAGCAGCTTACTTGGCTCCTACAATGAGCAGTTCTTC. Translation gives CASSLLGSYNEQFF.

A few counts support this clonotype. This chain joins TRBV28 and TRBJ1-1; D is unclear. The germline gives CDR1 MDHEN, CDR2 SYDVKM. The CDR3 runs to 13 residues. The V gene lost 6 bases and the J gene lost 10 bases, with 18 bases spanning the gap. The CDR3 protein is CASSRRDSAGAFF. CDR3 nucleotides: TGTGCCAGCAGCAGGAGGGATTCCGCAGGAGCTTTCTTT.

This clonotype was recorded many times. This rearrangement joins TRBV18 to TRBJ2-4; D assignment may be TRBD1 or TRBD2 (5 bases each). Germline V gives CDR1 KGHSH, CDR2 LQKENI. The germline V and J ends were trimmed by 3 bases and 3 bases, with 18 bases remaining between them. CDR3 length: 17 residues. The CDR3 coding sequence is TGTGCCAGCTCACCGGCGCGTGTGAGGGGCGGCAAAAACATTCAGTACTTC. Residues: CASSPARVRGGKNIQYF.

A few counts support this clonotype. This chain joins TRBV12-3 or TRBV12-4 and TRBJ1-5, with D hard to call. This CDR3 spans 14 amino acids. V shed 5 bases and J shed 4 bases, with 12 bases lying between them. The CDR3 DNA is TGTGCCAGCAGTCCCAAGGCCGGAAATCAGCCCCAGCATTTT. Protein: CASSPKAGNQPQHF.

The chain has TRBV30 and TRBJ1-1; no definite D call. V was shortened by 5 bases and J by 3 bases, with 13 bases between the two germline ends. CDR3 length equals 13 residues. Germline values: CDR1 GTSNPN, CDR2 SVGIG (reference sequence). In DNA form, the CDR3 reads TGTGCCTGGCAGGAAAATCGATACACTGAAGCTTTCTTT. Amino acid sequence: CAWQENRYTEAFF.

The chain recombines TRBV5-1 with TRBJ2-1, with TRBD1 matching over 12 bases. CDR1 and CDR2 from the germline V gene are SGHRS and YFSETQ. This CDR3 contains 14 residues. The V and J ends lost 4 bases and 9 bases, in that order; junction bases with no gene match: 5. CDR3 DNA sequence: TGCGCCAGCAGCCTCGGGACAGGGGGCGTTGAGCAGTTCTTC. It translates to CASSLGTGGVEQFF.

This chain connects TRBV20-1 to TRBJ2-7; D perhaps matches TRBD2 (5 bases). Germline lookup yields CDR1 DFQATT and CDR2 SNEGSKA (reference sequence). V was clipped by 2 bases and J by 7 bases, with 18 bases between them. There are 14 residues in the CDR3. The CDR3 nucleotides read TGCAGTGCTAGATCGGACCAACGAACGGGGGAGCAGTACTTC. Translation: CSARSDQRTGEQYF.

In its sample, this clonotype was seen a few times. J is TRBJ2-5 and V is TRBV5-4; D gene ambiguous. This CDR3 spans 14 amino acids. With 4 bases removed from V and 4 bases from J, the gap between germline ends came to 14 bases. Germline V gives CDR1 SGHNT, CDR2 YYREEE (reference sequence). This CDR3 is CASSPPQERETQYF. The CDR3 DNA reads TGTGCCAGCAGCCCCCCCCAGGAACGAGAGACCCAGTACTTC.

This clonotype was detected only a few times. The CDR3 nucleotides are TGTGCCAGCACACCTCCCTTGCGGGAGGGCCTCGAGACCCAGTACTTC. It yields the protein CASTPPLREGLETQYF. The chain links TRBV7-8 to TRBJ2-5; 9 bases line up with TRBD2. Germline lookup yields CDR1 SGHVS and CDR2 FQNEAQ. V shed 7 bases, J shed 5 bases, and the junction held 14 bases outside the gene matches. The CDR3 is 16 amino acids.

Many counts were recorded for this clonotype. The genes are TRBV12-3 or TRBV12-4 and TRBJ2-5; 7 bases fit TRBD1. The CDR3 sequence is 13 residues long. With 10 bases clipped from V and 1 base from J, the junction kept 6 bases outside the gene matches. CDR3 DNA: TGTGCCACCCAAAGACAGGGCCAAGAGACCCAGTACTTC. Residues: CATQRQGQETQYF.

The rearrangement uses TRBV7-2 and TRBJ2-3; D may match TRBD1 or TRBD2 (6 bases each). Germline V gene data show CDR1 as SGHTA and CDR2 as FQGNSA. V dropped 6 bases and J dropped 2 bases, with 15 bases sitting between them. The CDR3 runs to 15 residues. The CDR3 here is CASRSIGGHTDTQYF. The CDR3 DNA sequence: TGTGCCAGCAGGTCCATCGGGGGACACACAGATACGCAGTATTTT.

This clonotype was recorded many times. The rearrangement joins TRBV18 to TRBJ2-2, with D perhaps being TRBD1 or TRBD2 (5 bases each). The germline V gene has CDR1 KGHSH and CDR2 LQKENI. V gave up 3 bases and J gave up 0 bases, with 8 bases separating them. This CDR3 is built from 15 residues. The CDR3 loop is CASSPGEANTGELFF. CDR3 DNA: TGTGCCAGCTCACCGGGGGAAGCGAACACCGGGGAGCTGTTTTTT. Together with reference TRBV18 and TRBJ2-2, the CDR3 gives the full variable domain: NAGVMQNPRHLVRRRGQEARLRCSPMKGHSHVYWYRQLPEEGLKFMVYLQKENIIDESGMPKERFSAEFPKEGPSILRIQQVVRGDSAAYFCASSPGEANTGELFFGEGSRLTVL.

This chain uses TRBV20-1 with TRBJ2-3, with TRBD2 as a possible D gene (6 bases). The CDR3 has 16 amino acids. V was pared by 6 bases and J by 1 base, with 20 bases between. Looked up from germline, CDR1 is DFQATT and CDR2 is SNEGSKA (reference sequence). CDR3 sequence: CSARDQGLFRTDTQYF. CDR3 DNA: TGCAGTGCGCGAGACCAGGGACTCTTCCGCACAGATACGCAGTATTTT.

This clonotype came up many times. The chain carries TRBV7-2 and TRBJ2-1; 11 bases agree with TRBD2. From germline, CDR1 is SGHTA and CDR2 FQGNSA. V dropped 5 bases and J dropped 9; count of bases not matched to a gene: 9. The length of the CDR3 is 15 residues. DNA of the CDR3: TGTGCCAGCAGCCCATTAGCGGGAGGGCCCGGTGAGCAGTTCTTC. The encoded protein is CASSPLAGGPGEQFF.

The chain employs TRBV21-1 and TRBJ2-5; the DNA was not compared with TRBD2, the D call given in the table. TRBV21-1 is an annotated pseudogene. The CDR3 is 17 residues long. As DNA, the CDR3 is TGTGCCAGCAGCAAAGGAAGAAGCGGGAGGCTCCAGGAGACCCAGTACTTC. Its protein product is CASSKGRSGRLQETQYF.

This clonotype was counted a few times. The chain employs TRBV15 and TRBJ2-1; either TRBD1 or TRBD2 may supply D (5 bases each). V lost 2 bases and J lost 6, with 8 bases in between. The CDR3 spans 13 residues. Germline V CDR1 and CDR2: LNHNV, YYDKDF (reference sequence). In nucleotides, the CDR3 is TGTGCCACCAGCAGACGAGGGGCCAATGAGCAGTTCTTC. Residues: CATSRRGANEQFF.

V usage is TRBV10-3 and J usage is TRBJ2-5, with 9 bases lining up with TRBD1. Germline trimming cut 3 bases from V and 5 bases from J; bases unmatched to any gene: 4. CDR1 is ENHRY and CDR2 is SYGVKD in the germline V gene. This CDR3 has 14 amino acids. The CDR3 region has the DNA TGTGCCATCAGTGAACCCGACAGGGGGGAGACCCAGTACTTC. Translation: CAISEPDRGETQYF.

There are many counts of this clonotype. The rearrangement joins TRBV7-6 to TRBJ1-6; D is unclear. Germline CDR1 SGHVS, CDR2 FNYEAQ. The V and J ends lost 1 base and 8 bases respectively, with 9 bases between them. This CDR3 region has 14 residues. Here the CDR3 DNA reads TGTGCCAGCAGCTTAGATCCAGGCTATTCACCCCTCCACTTT. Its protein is CASSLDPGYSPLHF.